One sample yielded the 8 T cell receptor beta chains listed below, sequenced in a study of blood T cell repertoires in COVID-19. Profiled with immunoSEQ multiplex PCR; TCRdb holds only in-frame clones, not every one. Counted here are nearly 35,000 clones, approximately 80% occurring once; the ten biggest clones make up 7.4%. The specimen sequenced was peripheral blood. These receptor sequences come from a woman in her sixties with acute or convalescent COVID-19.

The CDR3 loop reads CASSGDRVLYNEQFF. In DNA form, the CDR3 reads TGTGCCAGCAGCGGGGACAGGGTACTCTACAATGAGCAGTTCTTC. The chain recombines TRBV5-5 with TRBJ2-1, with TRBD1 matching over 9 bases. With 4 bases clipped from V and 3 bases from J, the junction kept 5 bases outside the gene matches. Germline V gene sequence: CDR1 SGHKS, CDR2 YYEKEE (reference sequence). The CDR3 consists of 15 residues.

This clone was found once. The J gene is TRBJ1-6, the V gene TRBV6-6, with D possibly TRBD1 on 5 matching bases. CDR1 MNHNY and CDR2 SVGAGI come from the germline V gene (reference sequence). This CDR3 region has 12 residues. V lost 6 bases and J 8 bases, leaving 8 bases between the germline ends. This CDR3 reads CASRTEDSPLHF. The DNA of the CDR3 is TGTGCCAGCAGGACAGAAGATTCACCCCTCCACTTT.

The chain has TRBV5-4 and TRBJ1-6; no clear D gene. The CDR3 is 15 residues long. V was shortened by 4 bases and J by 5 bases, with 13 bases between the two germline ends. CDR1 is SGHNT, CDR2 YYREEE, per germline (reference sequence). This CDR3 is CASSQFAQDNSPLHF. As DNA, the CDR3 is TGTGCCAGCAGCCAATTCGCCCAGGATAATTCACCCCTCCACTTT.

The rearrangement uses TRBV19 and TRBJ2-7, with TRBD1 matching 10 bases. Germline CDR1 reads LNHDA; CDR2 reads SQIVND (reference sequence). The V segment lost 4 bases and the J segment 3 bases; nucleotides outside the gene matches: 6. The CDR3 runs to 15 residues. The CDR3 spells CASSTTGTGDYEQYF. CDR3 sequence (DNA): TGTGCCAGTAGTACGACCGGGACAGGGGACTACGAGCAGTACTTC. The full variable domain, rest sourced from reference TRBV19 and TRBJ2-7, is DGGITQSPKYLFRKEGQNVTLSCEQNLNHDAMYWYRQDPGQGLRLIYYSQIVNDFQKGDIAEGYSVSREKKESFPLTVTSAQKNPTAFYLCASSTTGTGDYEQYFGPGTRLTVT.

The chain joins TRBV3-1 (or the pseudogene TRBV3-2) to TRBJ1-2; 7 nucleotides line up with TRBD1. Trimming removed 4 bases from V and 7 bases from J; junction bases left unmatched: 6. This CDR3 is 13 amino acids long. Germline CDR1 reads LGHDT; CDR2 reads YNNKEL (reference sequence). The CDR3: CASSPQTGLGYTF. DNA for the CDR3: TGTGCCAGCAGCCCCCAGACAGGGCTTGGCTACACCTTC.

This chain joins TRBV18 and TRBJ1-5, with unresolved D. Germline CDR1 KGHSH, CDR2 LQKENI. The CDR3 covers 15 residues. Trimming shortened V by 5 bases and J by 0 bases, and 11 bases separated the two germline ends. CDR3 protein: CASSSLGVSNQPQHF. The CDR3 DNA follows: TGTGCCAGCTCAAGTTTGGGCGTTAGCAATCAGCCCCAGCATTTT.

The rearrangement links TRBV5-1 to TRBJ2-7, with 7 bases fitting TRBD1. With 5 bases clipped from V and 5 bases from J, the junction kept 7 bases outside the gene matches. Germline CDR1 SGHRS, CDR2 YFSETQ. The CDR3 has 13 residues. The CDR3 DNA follows: TGCGCCAGCAGAAAGGGGGCGCGTGACGAGCAGTACTTC. Translating it yields CASRKGARDEQYF.

The V call is TRBV12-3 or TRBV12-4, the J call TRBJ2-1; D is uncertain. There are 11 residues in the CDR3. Trimming stripped 4 bases from V and 10 bases from J, with 8 bases between. The CDR3, as DNA: TGTGCCAGCAGTTCCACCGCGGAGCAGTTCTTC. Translating it yields CASSSTAEQFF.